The 9 T cell receptor beta chains listed next were all sequenced from one sample in a study of blood T cell repertoires in COVID-19 (dated by TCRdb to 2018 to 2021). Receptor libraries were prepared by the immunoSEQ multiplex PCR assay. The source is immuneACCESS, and TCRdb retained only in-frame sequences with V and J called. Part of the clones is not carried over; for the studies checked, unresolved V genes explain less than half of this, and the remainder is unexplained. The sample data list 150,000 or so clones, and around 88% of these were observed just once. The ten largest clones represent 3.6% of the sample. The sequencing sample was made of PBMCs or T cells enriched from blood (not recorded which). These TCRs come from a woman between 45 and 65 years old in a cohort exposed to, infected with or recovered from COVID-19 (not recorded which).

This sequence joins TRBV9 and TRBJ1-1; 9 positions agree with TRBD1. V was pared by 2 bases and J by 2 bases, with 4 bases of the junction left unmatched. Germline values: CDR1 SGDLS, CDR2 YYNGEE. The CDR3 sequence is 15 residues long. CDR3 DNA: TGTGCCAGCAGCGTTCTGGGACAGGGCAACACTGAAGCTTTCTTT. Translated, it gives CASSVLGQGNTEAFF.

V gene TRBV5-8 combines with J gene TRBJ1-2; D ambiguous. Looked up from germline, CDR1 is SGHTS and CDR2 is YDEGEE. Deletions cut 4 bases from V and 0 bases from J, with 10 bases between. The length of the CDR3 is 14 residues. The CDR3 protein is CASSRRASNYGYTF. DNA of the CDR3: TGTGCCAGCAGCCGTCGCGCGTCTAACTATGGCTACACCTTC.

This rearrangement joins TRBV7-2 to TRBJ1-5; D ambiguous. V was clipped by 5 bases and J by 0 bases, with 14 bases between them. This CDR3 comprises 16 residues. Germline CDR1 reads SGHTA; CDR2 reads FQGNSA. CDR3 protein: CASSTISLNSNQPQHF. The CDR3 DNA follows: TGTGCCAGCAGCACCATTTCCCTAAATAGCAATCAGCCCCAGCATTTT.

CDR3 region: CARSRRQGLDYGPYNSPLHF. The CDR3 region has the DNA TGTGCCAGAAGCCGCCGACAGGGTCTCGATTATGGACCCTATAATTCACCCCTCCACTTT. The chain employs TRBV5-3 and TRBJ1-6; 7 nucleotides agree with TRBD1. TRBV5-3 is an open reading frame whose function is uncertain. V lost 4 bases to trimming and J lost 2 bases; unmatched junction nucleotides: 18. CDR3 length: 20 amino acids.

The J gene is TRBJ1-5, the V gene TRBV7-8; 7 bases are shared with TRBD1. Looked up from germline, CDR1 is SGHVS and CDR2 is FQNEAQ. The CDR3 has 14 amino acids. Germline trimming cut 5 bases from V and 2 bases from J; bases unmatched to any gene: 3. CDR3 sequence: CASSPGTGNQPQHF. In DNA form, the CDR3 reads TGTGCCAGCAGCCCCGGGACAGGCAATCAGCCCCAGCATTTT.

The rearrangement links TRBV24-1 to TRBJ2-2, with TRBD1 as a possible D gene (6 bases). The CDR3 totals 16 residues. Between the trimmed V and J ends, which lost 5 bases and 6 bases, there was a span of 18 bases. Germline CDR1 is KGHDR and CDR2 is SFDVKD. The CDR3 region is CATSGRTVALAGELFF. The CDR3 DNA sequence: TGTGCCACCAGTGGTAGGACAGTCGCCCTTGCCGGGGAGCTGTTTTTT.

This clone is a singleton in its sample. The genes are TRBV29-1 and TRBJ1-3; D is unclear. CDR3 length: 12 amino acids. The V and J ends lost 6 bases and 4 bases respectively, with 10 bases between them. Germline CDR1 is SQVTM and CDR2 is ANQGSEA. CDR3 sequence reads: CSVRLGGNTIYF. The CDR3 coding sequence is TGCAGCGTGAGACTTGGAGGAAACACCATATATTTT.

The V gene is TRBV6-5, the J gene TRBJ2-3; 7 nucleotides align to TRBD1. The germline CDR1 and CDR2 sequences are MNHEY and SVGAGI. The CDR3 is made up of 14 amino acids. V trimming: 6 bases; J trimming: 0 bases; junction bases outside the gene matches: 3. The chain's CDR3 is CASRQGSSTDTQYF. The CDR3 bases are TGTGCCAGCAGACAGGGGTCTAGCACAGATACGCAGTATTTT.

The V call is TRBV7-9, the J call TRBJ2-7; TRBD1 aligns across 10 bases. The V and J ends lost 5 bases and 6 bases, in that order; junction bases with no gene match: 7. The CDR3 runs to 14 residues. The germline V gene has CDR1 SEHNR and CDR2 FQNEAQ (reference sequence). In DNA, the CDR3 is TGTGCCAGCAGCGTCCGGGACAGGGGAGTCGAGCAGTACTTC. Protein sequence: CASSVRDRGVEQYF.